This TCR beta chain was observed in a study of shared clonotypes between healthy human individuals. The junction had 6 bases not matched to a gene; V was cut back by 3 bases and J by 2 bases. This CDR3 has 15 amino acids. The germline CDR1 and CDR2 sequences are SEHNR and FQNEAQ (reference sequence). The assay was immunoSEQ multiplex PCR, and TCRdb's table has in-frame clones only and misses some. The sample lists roughly 1,600,000 clones; approximately 98.5% were seen once. The V call is TRBV7-9, the J call TRBJ1-2; 7 bases align to TRBD1. The clonotype comes from a man aged 30 to 45 in good health. The sequencing input was naive CD4+ T cells sorted from blood. The subset here: CD45RA+ positively selected. This chain's CDR3 is CASSFRDRLNYGYTF. The DNA for the CDR3 is TGTGCCAGCAGCTTCCGGGACAGATTAAACTATGGCTACACCTTC.